These T cell receptor beta chains were read from a single sample in a study of Ad26.COV2.S vaccination and SARS-CoV-2 variants. Libraries were prepared by immunoSEQ multiplex PCR; TCRdb keeps only in-frame clonotypes and omits some of them. The sample comprises about 320,000 clones, more than 70% of which are singletons, and roughly 2.1% rests with the top ten. Sequences were derived from peripheral blood, sampled in a trial of Ad26.COV2.S vaccine versus placebo. The receptors were gathered from a person aged 18-65 years who received the Ad26.COV2.S COVID-19 vaccine or a placebo. CDR3s leave out the opening cysteine and the closing phenylalanine or tryptophan. Fields, in order: J gene, V gene, CDR3 protein.

>TRBJ2-3|TRBV3-1/TRBV3-2
ASSHAGGRDTQY
>TRBJ1-2|TRBV6-2/TRBV6-3
ASSYSLTGPRNGYT
>TRBJ1-2|TRBV5-4
ASSLENREYGYT
>TRBJ2-3|TRBV19
ASSKLADTQY
>TRBJ2-7|TRBV5-6
ASSRDRIYEQY
>TRBJ1-1|TRBV3-1/TRBV3-2
ASSQVGTNTEAF
>TRBJ1-4|TRBV30
AWTDRNEKLF
>TRBJ2-2|TRBV3-1/TRBV3-2
ASSPRGETGELF
>TRBJ1-6|TRBV11-1
ASSLDVTWGGSPLH
>TRBJ1-1|TRBV7-8
ASILGTVWNTEAF
>TRBJ2-5|TRBV10-3
AISTLQGEEETQY
>TRBJ1-3|TRBV20-1
SARVGNTIY
>TRBJ1-1|TRBV3-1/TRBV3-2
ASSQVRLRGTEAF
>TRBJ1-2|TRBV5-1
ASSPGGRVDGYT
>TRBJ2-2|TRBV6-5
ASSYSRSGVAGELF
>TRBJ1-6|TRBV14
ASSQLIVNSPLH
>TRBJ2-3|TRBV24-1
ATSPAGGGADTQY
>TRBJ1-5|TRBV19
ASSPRTGTEPQH
>TRBJ2-5|TRBV5-4
ASSLEGSRETQY
>TRBJ2-5|TRBV4-1
ASSQDVAGRETQY
>TRBJ1-6|TRBV27
ASSLRQQYNSPLH
>TRBJ1-6|TRBV10-2
ASSESGGDDSPLH
>TRBJ2-1|TRBV18
ASSREQYNEQF
>TRBJ2-7|TRBV5-1
ASSLTGYEQY
>TRBJ2-3|TRBV14
ASSQGGGVDTQY